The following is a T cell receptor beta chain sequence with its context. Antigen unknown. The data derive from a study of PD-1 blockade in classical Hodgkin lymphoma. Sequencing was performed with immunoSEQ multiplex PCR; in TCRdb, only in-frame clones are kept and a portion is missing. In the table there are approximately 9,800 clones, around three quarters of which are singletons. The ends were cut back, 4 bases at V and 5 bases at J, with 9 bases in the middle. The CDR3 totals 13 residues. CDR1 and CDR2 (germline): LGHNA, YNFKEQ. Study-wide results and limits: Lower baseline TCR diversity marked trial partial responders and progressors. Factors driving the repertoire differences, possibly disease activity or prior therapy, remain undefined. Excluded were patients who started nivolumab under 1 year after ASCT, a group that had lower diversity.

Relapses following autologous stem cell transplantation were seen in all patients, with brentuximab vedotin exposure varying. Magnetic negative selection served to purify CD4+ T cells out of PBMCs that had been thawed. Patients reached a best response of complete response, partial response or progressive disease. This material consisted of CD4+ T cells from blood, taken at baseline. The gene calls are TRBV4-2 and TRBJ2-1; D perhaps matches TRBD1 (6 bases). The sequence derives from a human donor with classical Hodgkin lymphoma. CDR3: CASSPPGDNEQFF. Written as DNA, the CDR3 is TGTGCCAGCAGCCCCCCAGGGGACAATGAGCAGTTCTTC.